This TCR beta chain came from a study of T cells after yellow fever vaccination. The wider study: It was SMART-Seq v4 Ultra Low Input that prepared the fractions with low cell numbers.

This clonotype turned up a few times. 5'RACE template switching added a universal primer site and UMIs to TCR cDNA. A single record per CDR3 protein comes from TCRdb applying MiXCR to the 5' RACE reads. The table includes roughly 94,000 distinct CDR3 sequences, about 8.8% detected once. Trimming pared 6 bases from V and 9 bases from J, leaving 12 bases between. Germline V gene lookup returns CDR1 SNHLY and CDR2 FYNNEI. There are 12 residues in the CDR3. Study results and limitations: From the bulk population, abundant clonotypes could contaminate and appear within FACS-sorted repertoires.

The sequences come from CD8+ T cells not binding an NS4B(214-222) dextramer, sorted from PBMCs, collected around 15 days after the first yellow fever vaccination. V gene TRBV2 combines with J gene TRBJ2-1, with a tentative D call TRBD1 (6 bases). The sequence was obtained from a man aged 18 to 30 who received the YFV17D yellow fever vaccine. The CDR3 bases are TGTGCCAGCAGCGGTGGGGGCTCTGAGCAGTTCTTC. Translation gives CASSGGGSEQFF.